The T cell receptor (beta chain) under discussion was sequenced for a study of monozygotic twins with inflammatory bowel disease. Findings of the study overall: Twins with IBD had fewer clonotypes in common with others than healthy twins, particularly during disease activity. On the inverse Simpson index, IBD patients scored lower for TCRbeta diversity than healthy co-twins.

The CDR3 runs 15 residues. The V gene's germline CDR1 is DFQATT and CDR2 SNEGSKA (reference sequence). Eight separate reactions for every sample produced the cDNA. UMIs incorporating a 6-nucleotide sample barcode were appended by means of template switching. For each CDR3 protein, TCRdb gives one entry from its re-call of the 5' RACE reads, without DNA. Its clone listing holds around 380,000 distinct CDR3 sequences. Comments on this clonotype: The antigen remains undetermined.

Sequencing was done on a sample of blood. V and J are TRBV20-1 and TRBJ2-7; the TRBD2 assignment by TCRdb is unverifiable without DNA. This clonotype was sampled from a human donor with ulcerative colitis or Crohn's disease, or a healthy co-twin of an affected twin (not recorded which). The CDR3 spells CSAQGLAGVTYEQYF.